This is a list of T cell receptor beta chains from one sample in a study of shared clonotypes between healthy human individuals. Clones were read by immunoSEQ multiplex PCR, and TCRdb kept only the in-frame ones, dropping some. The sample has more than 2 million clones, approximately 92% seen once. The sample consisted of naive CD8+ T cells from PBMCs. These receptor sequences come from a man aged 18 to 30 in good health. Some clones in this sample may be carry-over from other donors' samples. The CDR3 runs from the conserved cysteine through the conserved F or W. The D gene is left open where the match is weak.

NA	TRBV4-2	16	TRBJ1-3	CASSQDGTLSGNTIYF	TGTGCCAGCAGCCAAGATGGGACTTTGTCTGGAAACACCATATATTTT
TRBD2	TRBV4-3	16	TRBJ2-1	CASSHRAGGPINEQFF	TGCGCCAGCAGCCATCGAGCGGGAGGGCCGATTAATGAGCAGTTCTTC
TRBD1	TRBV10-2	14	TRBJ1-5	CASSPDRASETQHF	TGCGCCAGCAGCCCGGACAGGGCATCAGAGACCCAGCATTTT
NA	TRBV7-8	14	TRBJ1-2	CASSLLLTDYGYTF	TGTGCCAGCAGCTTACTTCTAACAGACTATGGCTACACCTTC
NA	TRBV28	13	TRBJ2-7	CASSYRGYYEQYF	TGTGCCAGCAGTTACCGAGGCTACTACGAGCAGTACTTC
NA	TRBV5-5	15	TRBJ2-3	CASSLWSPVADTQYF	TGTGCCAGCAGCTTGTGGTCACCTGTGGCAGATACGCAGTATTTT
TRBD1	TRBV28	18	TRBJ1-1	CASSLIRRGQGMHPEAFF	TGTGCCAGCAGTTTAATTCGGAGAGGACAGGGAATGCACCCTGAAGCTTTCTTT
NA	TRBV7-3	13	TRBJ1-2	CASSLTGGSGYTF	TGTGCCAGCAGCTTAACGGGTGGTTCCGGCTACACCTTC
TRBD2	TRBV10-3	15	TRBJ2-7	CAISGGTSGRYEQYF	TGTGCCATCAGTGGGGGAACTAGCGGGAGGTACGAGCAGTACTTC
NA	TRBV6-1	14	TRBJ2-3	CASSESIELDTQYF	TGTGCCAGCAGTGAGTCGATCGAGCTGGATACGCAGTATTTT